This T cell receptor (beta chain) was captured in a study of shared clonotypes between healthy human individuals. This clone appeared a single time. Naive CD8 cells lacked CD45RO and underwent positive selection for CCR7, leaving out terminally differentiated effector memory CD45RA+ cells. There were no recent acute infections or vaccinations among the donors, who were healthy HIV-negative adults. Everyone who donated was a Caucasian adult who lived in Nashville, Tennessee. The CDR3 totals 16 residues. V was trimmed by 5 bases and J by 5 bases, leaving 21 bases between them. The V gene's germline CDR1 is MNHEY and CDR2 SMNVEV (reference sequence). TCRdb keeps only in-frame clones here, not all; method: immunoSEQ multiplex PCR. The top ten hold approximately 25% of the sample, which has about 680,000 clones, 92% seen once.

Sequencing was done on a sample of naive CD8+ T cells sorted from blood. The rearrangement uses TRBV27 and TRBJ2-5; D unclear. This clonotype originated in a man aged 30 to 39 in good health. CDR3 nucleotide sequence: TGTGCCAGCAGTAAATCCCTCCTCGGGCTGGGGGAGACCCAGTACTTC. Protein product: CASSKSLLGLGETQYF.